This T cell receptor (beta chain) was recorded in a study of identical twins. Overall study findings and caveats: Excess low generation probability was seen in twin-shared out-of-frame alpha sequences. Beta out-of-frame sequences displayed a weaker excess of sharing between twins.

Only a few counts were recorded for this clonotype. The target antigen is unknown. Germline V lookup: CDR1 MNHNS, CDR2 SASEGT. V shed 6 bases and J 4 bases; nucleotides not matched to a gene: 13. The length of the CDR3 is 17 residues. MiXCR was run by TCRdb on the 5' RACE reads, yielding one entry per CDR3 protein. Seen here are approximately 670,000 distinct CDR3 sequences, less than 7% observed once, and the top ten hold 1.5% to 2%. Sequenced material: naive T cells sorted from blood. This clonotype originated in a man between 18 and 29 years old in good health. V gene TRBV6-1 combines with J gene TRBJ2-1; 9 bases fit TRBD2. The CDR3 is CASSLIPGTSRYNEQFF. DNA of the CDR3: TGTGCCAGCAGCCTAATCCCCGGGACTAGCAGATACAATGAGCAGTTCTTC.